These 2 T cell receptor beta chains originate from one sample sequenced in a study of blood T cell repertoires in COVID-19. TCRdb's table, derived via immunoSEQ multiplex PCR, lists solely in-frame clones and lacks some. The sample has under 300,000 clones; about 83% are singletons. Material for sequencing was peripheral blood. These receptors were collected from an elderly man with acute or convalescent COVID-19.

J is TRBJ2-3 and V is TRBV5-1; 8 bases agree with TRBD2. J gave up 3 bases and V 4 bases, and 4 bases lay outside the gene matches. CDR3 size: 14 residues. Germline CDR1 and CDR2: SGHRS and YFSETQ. The CDR3 nucleotides are TGCGCCAGCAGCCGGCGGGGGGTGACAGATACGCAGTATTTT. This sequence encodes CASSRRGVTDTQYF.

This chain connects TRBV19 to TRBJ1-4, with D possibly being TRBD1 (5 bases). V lost 7 bases and J lost 8, with 14 bases in between. CDR1 is LNHDA, CDR2 SQIVND, per germline (reference sequence). There are 13 residues in the CDR3. The CDR3 is CASKGQGEEKLFF. The CDR3, as DNA: TGTGCCAGTAAGGGGCAGGGTGAGGAAAAACTGTTTTTT.